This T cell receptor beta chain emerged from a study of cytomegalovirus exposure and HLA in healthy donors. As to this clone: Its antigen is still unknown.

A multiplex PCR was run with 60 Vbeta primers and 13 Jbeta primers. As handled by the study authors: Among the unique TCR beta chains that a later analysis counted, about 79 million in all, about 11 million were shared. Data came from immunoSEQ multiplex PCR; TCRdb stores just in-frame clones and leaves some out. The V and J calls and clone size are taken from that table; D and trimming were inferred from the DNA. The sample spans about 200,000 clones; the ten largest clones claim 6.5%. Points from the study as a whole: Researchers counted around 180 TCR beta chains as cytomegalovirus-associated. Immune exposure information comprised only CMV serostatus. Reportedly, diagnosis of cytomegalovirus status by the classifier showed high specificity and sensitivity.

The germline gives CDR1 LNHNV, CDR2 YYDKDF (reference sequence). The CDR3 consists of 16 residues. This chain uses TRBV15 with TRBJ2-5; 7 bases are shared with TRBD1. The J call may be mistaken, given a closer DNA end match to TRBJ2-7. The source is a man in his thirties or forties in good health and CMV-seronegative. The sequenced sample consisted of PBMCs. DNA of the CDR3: TGTGCCACCAGCAGAGATTTGGCAGGGGGTGGCTACGAGCAGTACTTC. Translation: CATSRDLAGGGYEQYF.